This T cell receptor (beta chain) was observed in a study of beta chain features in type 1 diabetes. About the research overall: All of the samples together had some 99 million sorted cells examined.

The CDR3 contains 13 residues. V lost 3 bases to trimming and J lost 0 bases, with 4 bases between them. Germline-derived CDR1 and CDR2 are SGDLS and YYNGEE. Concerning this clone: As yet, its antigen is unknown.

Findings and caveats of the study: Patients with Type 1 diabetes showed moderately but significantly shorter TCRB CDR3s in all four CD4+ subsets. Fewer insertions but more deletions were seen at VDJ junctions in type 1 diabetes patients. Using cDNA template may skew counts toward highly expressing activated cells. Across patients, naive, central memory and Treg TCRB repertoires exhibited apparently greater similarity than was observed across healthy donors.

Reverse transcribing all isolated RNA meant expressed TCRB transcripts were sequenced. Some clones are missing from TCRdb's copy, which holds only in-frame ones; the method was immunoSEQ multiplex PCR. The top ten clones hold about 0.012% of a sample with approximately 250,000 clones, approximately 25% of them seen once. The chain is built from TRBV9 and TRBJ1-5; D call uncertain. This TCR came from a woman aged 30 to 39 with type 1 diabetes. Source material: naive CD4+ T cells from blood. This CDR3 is CASSAHSNQPQHF. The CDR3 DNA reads TGTGCCAGCAGCGCCCATAGCAATCAGCCCCAGCATTTT.